The 21 T cell receptor beta chains reported below all come from one sample, sequenced in a study of T cells in Graves' hyperthyroidism and ophthalmopathy. From RNA transcripts, TCR beta CDR3 regions were amplified. First-round RT-PCR of the TCR CDR3 relied on the HTBI primer set. Each CDR3 protein is one row after TCRdb ran MiXCR on the multiplex PCR reads. The table has 550,000 to 850,000 distinct CDR3 sequences, around 19% seen once; the top ten hold roughly a sixth. Sequencing used blood. All receptors come from a woman between 50 and 59 years old with Graves' hyperthyroidism that later progressed to Graves' ophthalmopathy.

Worth noting for this clonotype: A single base separates this from a much larger clone, so it may be a read error. This sequence joins TRBV7-2 and TRBJ2-3; D is undetermined. There are 13 residues in the CDR3. In germline, CDR1 is SGHTA, CDR2 FQGNSA. The germline V and J ends were trimmed by 5 bases and 0 bases, with 6 bases remaining between them. CDR3 loop: CASSHDSTDTQYF. DNA for the CDR3: TGTGCCAGCAGCCACGACAGCACAGATACGCAGTATTTT.

This clonotype was counted only a few times. The rearrangement links TRBV5-1 to TRBJ1-5; D gene unclear. The CDR3 loop spans 14 amino acids. Germline V lookup: CDR1 SGHRS, CDR2 YFSETQ. Trimming removed 10 bases from V and 1 base from J, with 15 bases in between. The CDR3 sequence is CAPFSTGSNQPQHF. CDR3 nucleotide sequence: TGCGCCCCCTTTTCAACGGGGAGCAATCAGCCCCAGCATTTT.

This clonotype is a singleton in its sample. The chain joins TRBV9 to TRBJ2-2; 12 positions match TRBD1. The germline V gene encodes CDR1 SGDLS and CDR2 YYNGEE. CDR3 length: 18 amino acids. Trimming removed 4 bases from V and 3 bases from J; junction bases left unmatched: 10. CDR3 in amino acids: CASSRGTGGAGYTGELFF. The CDR3 region has the DNA TGTGCCAGCAGCAGGGGGACAGGGGGCGCGGGTTACACCGGGGAGCTGTTTTTT.

This chain links TRBV27 with TRBJ2-7; TRBD2 matches 15 bases. The length of the CDR3 is 14 residues. Trimming took 8 bases from V and 4 from J; bases not matched to a gene: 3. CDR1 MNHEY and CDR2 SMNVEV come from the germline V gene (reference sequence). CDR3 sequence reads: CASGLAGGQYEQYF. The DNA for the CDR3 is TGTGCCAGCGGACTAGCGGGGGGGCAGTACGAGCAGTACTTC.

This clonotype was counted many times. This rearrangement joins TRBV3-1 to TRBJ2-7, with 8 bases identical to TRBD2. J gave up 3 bases and V 4 bases, and 8 bases lay outside the gene matches. Germline CDR1 LGHDT, CDR2 YNNKEL (reference sequence). CDR3 size: 15 residues. The CDR3 DNA sequence: TGTGCCAGCAGCCCCGAGGTAGCGGGGAACTACGAGCAGTACTTC. Protein sequence: CASSPEVAGNYEQYF.

This clonotype was counted between two and nine times. This chain's CDR3 is CASRTGVDEKLFF. The CDR3 DNA reads as TGTGCCAGCCGGACCGGGGTTGATGAAAAACTGTTTTTT. The rearrangement joins TRBV27 to TRBJ1-4, with D unclear. Trimming left V 8 bases short and J 6 bases short, with 13 bases between. Germline V gene sequence: CDR1 MNHEY, CDR2 SMNVEV (reference sequence). CDR3 length equals 13 residues.

This clonotype has only a few counts. The rearrangement links TRBV27 to TRBJ1-1; tentative D call: TRBD1 (6 bases). CDR1 and CDR2 (germline): MNHEY, SMNVEV (reference sequence). The V gene lost 7 bases and the J gene lost 1 base, with 7 bases spanning the gap. The CDR3 contains 12 residues. For the CDR3, the DNA is TGTGCCAGCAAGGACAGGAACACTGAAGCTTTCTTT. This encodes CASKDRNTEAFF.

This clonotype was observed a few times. This chain connects TRBV20-1 to TRBJ1-3; D is undetermined. V shed 6 bases and J shed 8 bases, with 14 bases lying between them. This CDR3 is 12 amino acids long. Germline values: CDR1 DFQATT, CDR2 SNEGSKA (reference sequence). This CDR3 reads CSAPGLLYTIYF. The CDR3, as DNA: TGCAGTGCCCCGGGCCTATTATACACCATATATTTT.

This clonotype was counted only a few times. V usage is TRBV10-1 and J usage is TRBJ2-7; no firm D call. V lost 5 bases, J lost 1 base, and 9 bases lay in between. Germline CDR1 is WNHNN and CDR2 is SYGVQD (reference sequence). This CDR3 has 13 residues. Written as DNA, the CDR3 is TGCGCCAGCAGTAAGGGCGTATCCTACGAGCAGTACTTC. Translating it yields CASSKGVSYEQYF.

This clonotype was seen ten or more times. This chain connects TRBV6-1 to TRBJ1-4, with 7 bases that match TRBD1. The CDR3 extends over 14 amino acids. The junction had 5 bases not matched to a gene; V was cut back by 5 bases and J by 5 bases. Per germline, CDR1 MNHNS and CDR2 SASEGT. CDR3 sequence (DNA): TGTGCCAGCAGTACGGGACAGAACAATGAAAAACTGTTTTTT. Protein sequence: CASSTGQNNEKLFF.

With regard to this clonotype: A much more abundant neighbour one base away suggests this may be a read error. The chain employs TRBV3-1 and TRBJ1-2, with 7 bases aligning to TRBD1. CDR1 and CDR2 (germline): LGHDT, YNNKEL (reference sequence). The CDR3 consists of 15 residues. In DNA, the CDR3 is TGTGCCAGCAGCCAAGGAATTATAGGGGGCTTTGGCTGCACCTTC. It encodes CASSQGIIGGFGCTF.

This clonotype occurred a few times. The V and J genes are TRBV14 and TRBJ2-1; D remains unclear. This CDR3 contains 11 residues. CDR1 and CDR2 from the germline V gene are SGHDN and FVKESK. Trimming took 4 bases from V and 10 from J, leaving 8 bases between them. CDR3 protein: CASSRTFEQFF. The CDR3 DNA reads as TGTGCCAGCAGCCGGACCTTCGAGCAGTTCTTC.

The gene calls are TRBV7-6 and TRBJ1-1; D unresolved. Germline V gene lookup returns CDR1 SGHVS and CDR2 FNYEAQ. The CDR3 has 17 residues. V dropped 4 bases and J dropped 0 bases, with 18 bases sitting between them. Here the CDR3 reads CASSSHRLSSLNTEAFF. In DNA form, the CDR3 reads TGTGCCAGCAGCTCCCATAGGTTATCTAGTCTGAACACTGAAGCTTTCTTT.

This clonotype was recorded at least ten times. The chain recombines TRBV6-1 with TRBJ2-5; D gene unclear. The CDR3 consists of 14 residues. V lost 6 bases, J lost 0 bases, and 11 bases lay in between. Germline V gives CDR1 MNHNS, CDR2 SASEGT. This CDR3 is CASRSRTNQETQYF. The DNA of the CDR3 is TGTGCCAGCAGGTCCCGAACTAACCAAGAGACCCAGTACTTC.

The chain joins TRBV6-1 to TRBJ2-7, with 7 bases identical to TRBD1. With 6 bases clipped from V and 7 bases from J, the junction kept 12 bases outside the gene matches. The germline V gene encodes CDR1 MNHNS and CDR2 SASEGT. This CDR3 is 14 amino acids long. The CDR3 DNA reads as TGTGCCAGCAGACCCGGGACAGCCCCTTTGGAGCAGTACTTC. Translating gives CASRPGTAPLEQYF.

This clonotype has at least ten counts. In DNA form, the CDR3 reads TGTGCCAGCAGCTTAGTGGGGGGAATGGGCACTGAAGCTTTCTTT. Protein: CASSLVGGMGTEAFF. V and J are TRBV11-2 and TRBJ1-1; D possibly corresponds to TRBD1 (5 bases). The CDR3 consists of 15 residues. V was cut by 1 base and J by 4 bases, with 13 bases left in between. CDR1 and CDR2 from the germline V gene are SGHAT and FQNNGV.

This clonotype appeared many times. J is TRBJ2-7 and V is TRBV7-3; D unresolved. This CDR3 spans 14 amino acids. V lost 6 bases to trimming and J lost 7 bases, with 19 bases between them. Germline values: CDR1 SGHTA, CDR2 FQGTGA. The CDR3, as DNA: TGTGCCAGCAGATCGGCTCGGGCAACTTTAGAGCAGTACTTC. Amino acid sequence: CASRSARATLEQYF. The full variable domain, with the rest looked up from reference TRBV7-3 and TRBJ2-7, is GAGVSQTPSNKVTEKGKYVELRCDPISGHTALYWYRQSLGQGPEFLIYFQGTGAADDSGLPNDRFFAVRPEGSVSTLKIQRTERGDSAVYLCASRSARATLEQYFGPGTRLTVT.

This clonotype has ten or more counts. The CDR3 loop reads CASSYYTGDGNYGYTF. Here the CDR3 DNA reads TGTGCCAGCAGTTACTATACGGGGGACGGGAACTATGGCTACACCTTC. The chain carries TRBV6-5 and TRBJ1-2, with D possibly TRBD1 on 5 matching bases. The germline V gene has CDR1 MNHEY and CDR2 SVGAGI. The CDR3 has 16 residues. V lost 1 base to trimming and J lost 2 bases, with 14 bases between them.

The rearrangement uses TRBV20-1 and TRBJ1-1; D perhaps matches TRBD1 (5 bases). This CDR3 spans 13 amino acids. Trimming stripped 4 bases from V and 11 bases from J, with 20 bases between. Germline V gene lookup returns CDR1 DFQATT and CDR2 SNEGSKA (reference sequence). CDR3 nucleotides: TGCAGTGCTACACACCCCAGGGTAAGGCTCGCTTTCTTT. It yields the protein CSATHPRVRLAFF.

Many counts were recorded for this clonotype. The chain uses TRBV18 and TRBJ1-3; D uncertain. From germline, CDR1 is KGHSH and CDR2 LQKENI. CDR3 length equals 14 residues. V dropped 3 bases and J dropped 0 bases, with 6 bases sitting between them. The CDR3 loop reads CASSPPHSGNTIYF. The CDR3 coding sequence is TGTGCCAGCTCACCCCCACACTCTGGAAACACCATATATTTT.

Many counts were recorded for this clonotype. This chain joins TRBV30 and TRBJ2-2, with TRBD2 identical over 15 bases. V shed 2 bases and J 7 bases; nucleotides not matched to a gene: 5. The CDR3 is 16 residues long. The germline V gene encodes CDR1 GTSNPN and CDR2 SVGIG (reference sequence). The CDR3 spells CAWSRTSGGAGGELFF. CDR3 in DNA: TGTGCCTGGAGTCGGACTAGCGGGGGGGCCGGCGGGGAGCTGTTTTTT. Full variable domain (rest looked up from reference TRBV30 and TRBJ2-2): SQTIHQWPATLVQPVGSPLSLECTVEGTSNPNLYWYRQAAGRGLQLLFYSVGIGQISSEVPQNLSASRPQDRQFILSSKKLLLSDSGFYLCAWSRTSGGAGGELFFGEGSRLTVL.